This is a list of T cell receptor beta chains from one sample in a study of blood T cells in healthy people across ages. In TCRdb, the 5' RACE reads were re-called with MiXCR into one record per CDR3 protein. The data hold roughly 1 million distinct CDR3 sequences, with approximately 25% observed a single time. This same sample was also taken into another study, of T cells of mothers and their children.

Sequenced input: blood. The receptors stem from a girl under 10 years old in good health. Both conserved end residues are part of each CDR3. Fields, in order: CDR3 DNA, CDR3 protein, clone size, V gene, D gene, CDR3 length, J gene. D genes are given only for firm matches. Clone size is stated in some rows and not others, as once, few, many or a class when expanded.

TGTGCCAGTTCCGACAGAACCCAACTAGCCCTGGAGACCCAGTACTTC | CASSDRTQLALETQYF | few | TRBV19 | NA | 16 | TRBJ2-5
TGTGCCAGCAGTTTGGTAAAGGGGCAATTGGAAGAGACCCAGTACTTC | CASSLVKGQLEETQYF | NA | TRBV28 | NA | 16 | TRBJ2-5
TGTGCCAGCAGCTTGTTTGCAGGGACTAATGAAAAACTGTTTTTT | CASSLFAGTNEKLFF | NA | TRBV5-8 | NA | 15 | TRBJ1-4
TGTGCCAGCAGGCCCCAACTCCTAGCGGGTACCTACAATGAGCAGTTCTTC | CASRPQLLAGTYNEQFF | NA | TRBV6-2/TRBV6-3 | TRBD2 | 17 | TRBJ2-1
TGCGCCAGCAGCTTGGGGGACATCGGGGAGCAGTACTTC | CASSLGDIGEQYF | few | TRBV5-1 | NA | 13 | TRBJ2-5
TGTGCCAGCAGCTTAGGGGTTCTCACCCAAGAGACCCAGTACTTC | CASSLGVLTQETQYF | few | TRBV7-2 | NA | 15 | TRBJ2-5
TGTGCCAGCAGCCGGGAGAAGACTAGAGGGGACAATGAACAGTTCTTC | CASSREKTRGDNEQFF | NA | TRBV13 | NA | 16 | TRBJ2-1
TGTGCCAGCAGTTACGAGGTCACCACCGAAAAACTGTTTTTT | CASSYEVTTEKLFF | NA | TRBV6-5 | NA | 14 | TRBJ1-4
TGTGCCAGCAGCTTCGGGGCAGCCGAAGCTTTCTTT | CASSFGAAEAFF | NA | TRBV5-5 | NA | 12 | TRBJ1-1
TGCAGTGCTAGAGATCGAGCAGAAATCTACGAGCAGTACTTC | CSARDRAEIYEQYF | NA | TRBV20-1 | NA | 14 | TRBJ2-7
TGTGCCAGCACACGACAGGGGTCGAATGAGCAGTACTTC | CASTRQGSNEQYF | NA | TRBV27 | TRBD1 | 13 | TRBJ2-5
TGCGCCAGCATGGGGACAGGGTCCTCTGGGGCCAACGTCCTGACTTTC | CASMGTGSSGANVLTF | NA | TRBV5-1 | TRBD1 | 16 | TRBJ2-6
TGTGCCAGCAGTTACCGAGAAAATGAAGCTTTCTTT | CASSYRENEAFF | few | TRBV6-2/TRBV6-3 | NA | 12 | TRBJ1-1
TGCGCCAGCAGTCGACAGGGGAGAGGAGAGACCCAGTACTTC | CASSRQGRGETQYF | few | TRBV5-1 | TRBD1 | 14 | TRBJ2-5
TGCAGCGTTGACAAGGGTAGAGACACCGGGGAGCTGTTTTTT | CSVDKGRDTGELFF | few | TRBV29-1 | NA | 14 | TRBJ2-2